The 28 T cell receptor beta chains below come from one sample, sequenced in a study of radiation and T cells in renal cell carcinoma (TCRdb year 2020). The intended sense of this specimen's time point label: blood 2 weeks post-SBRT. The intended sense of this specimen's treatment or condition label: 15 Gy SBRT to primary tumor, nephrectomy 4 weeks later. Libraries were made using the immunoSEQ multiplex PCR assay. Not all clones reach the TCRdb copy of this immuneACCESS table, which keeps in-frame sequences only. Checked studies attribute under half of the gap to unresolved V genes and leave the rest unexplained. This sample is represented by roughly 130,000 clones; 88% of them were singletons. Of the sample, nearly 6% is held by the ten largest clones. Sequenced here: blood, sampled from a patient whose treatment included radiotherapy and nephrectomy. Every receptor here comes from a woman aged 70-85 years with renal cell carcinoma.

The V and J genes are TRBV5-1 and TRBJ2-1; D uncertain. CDR1 and CDR2 (germline): SGHRS, YFSETQ. V lost 0 bases, J lost 6 bases, and 4 bases lay in between. The length of the CDR3 is 12 residues. In DNA form, the CDR3 reads TGCGCCAGCAGCTTGGCAGGCAATGAGCAGTTCTTC. Translating gives CASSLAGNEQFF.

This clone was found once. This sample also contains other DNA sequences that code for the same CDR3. The chain joins TRBV5-4 to TRBJ1-1, with 10 bases lining up with TRBD1. V lost 4 bases to trimming and J lost 8 bases; unmatched junction nucleotides: 11. This CDR3 spans 15 amino acids. The germline V gene has CDR1 SGHNT and CDR2 YYREEE (reference sequence). Here the CDR3 reads CASSPGQGRSQEAFF. Here the CDR3 DNA reads TGTGCCAGCAGCCCGGGACAGGGGAGAAGTCAAGAAGCTTTCTTT.

J is TRBJ2-3 and V is TRBV27; 15 bases agree with TRBD2. Germline values: CDR1 MNHEY, CDR2 SMNVEV (reference sequence). The CDR3 consists of 17 residues. The V gene end was trimmed by 3 bases and the J gene end by 5 bases; junction bases not matched to a gene: 6. CDR3 sequence reads: CASSFLGLAGGGDTQYF. In nucleotides, the CDR3 is TGTGCCAGCAGTTTCCTGGGACTAGCGGGGGGCGGAGATACGCAGTATTTT.

This clone was seen more than once but under ten times. This chain uses TRBV7-2 with TRBJ1-5; D ambiguous. CDR1 and CDR2 from the germline V gene are SGHTA and FQGNSA. The CDR3 runs 15 residues. Trimming cost V 3 bases and J 1 base, with 10 bases left between them. The CDR3 DNA follows: TGTGCCAGCAGCTTTTTACTACAGAGCAATCAGCCCCAGCATTTT. Translation: CASSFLLQSNQPQHF.

Remarks on this clone: Distinct nucleotide sequences in the sample also encode this CDR3. CDR3 coding DNA: TGTGCCAGCACCCGGGGCACTGAAGCTTTCTTT. This gives the protein CASTRGTEAFF. The V call is TRBV6-1, the J call TRBJ1-1; D call uncertain. Germline V CDR1 and CDR2: MNHNS, SASEGT. The V gene lost 7 bases and the J gene lost 4 bases, with 7 bases spanning the gap. The CDR3 totals 11 residues.

The V gene is TRBV11-2, the J gene TRBJ2-4; weak D call: TRBD2 (5 bases). Germline values: CDR1 SGHAT, CDR2 FQNNGV. The CDR3 length is 15 residues. V was shortened by 3 bases and J by 6 bases, with 15 bases between the two germline ends. CDR3 sequence reads: CASSLGSGKANIQYF. The CDR3 bases are TGTGCCAGCAGCTTGGGCTCCGGGAAGGCAAACATTCAGTACTTC.

The table lists this clone with a few counts. V and J are TRBV4-3 and TRBJ1-1; 7 bases are a match to TRBD1. The junction had 10 bases not matched to a gene; V was cut back by 2 bases and J by 4 bases. The germline V gene has CDR1 LGHNA and CDR2 YSLEER. The CDR3 spans 16 residues. CDR3 coding DNA: TGCGCCAGCAGCCAACATCCAGGACAGGAGGGCACTGAAGCTTTCTTT. Its translation is CASSQHPGQEGTEAFF.

This sequence joins TRBV28 and TRBJ2-7, with 8 bases lining up with TRBD2. After removal of 6 bases from V and 2 bases from J, the junction contained 9 bases not matched to a gene. The CDR3 length is 15 residues. Germline V gives CDR1 MDHEN, CDR2 SYDVKM. The CDR3 DNA sequence: TGTGCCAGCAGCCCCCCCGGGGGGGTCACCTACGAGCAGTACTTC. Translating gives CASSPPGGVTYEQYF.

This chain joins TRBV9 and TRBJ2-7; TRBD1 is a possible D gene (6 bases). Trimming pared 1 base from V and 2 bases from J, leaving 7 bases between. The CDR3 has 13 residues. Germline CDR1 and CDR2: SGDLS and YYNGEE. CDR3 amino acids: CASSVTGTYEQYF. The CDR3 coding sequence is TGTGCCAGCAGCGTAACAGGGACCTACGAGCAGTACTTC.

The rearrangement uses TRBV29-1 and TRBJ1-5, with D maybe TRBD1 (5 bases). V lost 4 bases and J lost 0, with 7 bases in between. The CDR3 is made up of 13 amino acids. CDR1 and CDR2 (germline): SQVTM, ANQGSEA. The CDR3 sequence is CSVGGDSNQPQHF. CDR3 in DNA: TGCAGCGTTGGAGGGGATAGCAATCAGCCCCAGCATTTT.

The rearrangement links TRBV7-9 to TRBJ2-3; unclear D gene. CDR1 and CDR2 from the germline V gene are SEHNR and FQNEAQ (reference sequence). The V end lost 1 base, the J end lost 7 bases, and 3 bases lay between the germline ends. This CDR3 comprises 11 residues. DNA of the CDR3: TGTGCCAGCAGCTTAGAGTATACGCAGTATTTT. This gives the protein CASSLEYTQYF.

The chain combines TRBV7-8 with TRBJ2-5; possibly TRBD1 or TRBD2 for D (5 bases each). Trimming cost V 5 bases and J 7 bases, with 17 bases left between them. Germline CDR1 and CDR2: SGHVS and FQNEAQ. This CDR3 comprises 14 residues. The CDR3 loop reads CASSPGTVGGTQYF. Written as DNA, the CDR3 is TGTGCCAGCAGCCCCGGGACGGTGGGTGGGACCCAGTACTTC.

V is TRBV19 and J is TRBJ1-5; no clear D. V dropped 5 bases and J dropped 8 bases, with 25 bases sitting between them. The CDR3 has 17 amino acids. Germline V lookup: CDR1 LNHDA, CDR2 SQIVND (reference sequence). CDR3 DNA: TGTGCCAGTAGTCCATCCTATCGGGCGGCACGGCCAGAGCCCCAGCATTTT. It yields the protein CASSPSYRAARPEPQHF.

V and J are TRBV7-2 and TRBJ2-7; D not certain. Trimming took off 0 bases at V and 1 base at J, with 10 bases between the two ends. In germline, CDR1 is SGHTA, CDR2 FQGNSA. The CDR3 totals 15 residues. The CDR3 spells CASSLARAVSYEQYF. As DNA, the CDR3 is TGTGCCAGCAGCTTAGCCCGGGCAGTTTCCTACGAGCAGTACTTC.

This chain connects TRBV19 to TRBJ1-6, with TRBD1 identical over 8 bases. Germline V gene lookup returns CDR1 LNHDA and CDR2 SQIVND (reference sequence). The CDR3 is 15 residues long. V lost 3 bases, J lost 7 bases, and 5 bases stayed unmatched. The CDR3 spells CASSIAQGGNSPLHF. CDR3 sequence (DNA): TGTGCCAGTAGTATTGCACAGGGGGGAAATTCACCCCTCCACTTT.

The V call is TRBV2, the J call TRBJ2-2; 10 bases line up with TRBD2. Germline V gene sequence: CDR1 SNHLY, CDR2 FYNNEI. The CDR3 is 17 amino acids. V trimming: 4 bases; J trimming: 6 bases; junction bases outside the gene matches: 11. CDR3 sequence: CASSASRAGGHAGELFF. The CDR3 nucleotides read TGTGCCAGCAGTGCTTCTCGAGCGGGGGGGCATGCCGGGGAGCTGTTTTTT.

Regarding this clone: A much bigger clone sits one base away, suggesting this may be a read error. The chain uses TRBV6-5 and TRBJ1-5; D might be TRBD1 (6 bases). Germline lookup yields CDR1 MNHEY and CDR2 SVGAGI. This CDR3 contains 12 residues. Trimming took 6 bases from V and 4 from J, leaving 7 bases between them. The chain's CDR3 is CASRQGNQPQHF. In nucleotides, the CDR3 is TGTGCCAGCAGGCAGGGGAATCAGCCCCAGCATTTT.

V usage is TRBV13 and J usage is TRBJ1-3; unclear D gene. Germline values: CDR1 PRHDT, CDR2 FYEKMQ (reference sequence). The ends were cut back, 5 bases at V and 9 bases at J, with 11 bases in the middle. The CDR3 spans 12 residues. Here the CDR3 reads CASSTTLGTIYF. In nucleotides, the CDR3 is TGTGCCAGCAGCACGACGCTAGGCACCATATATTTT.

This clone was seen a few times. The chain recombines TRBV10-3 with TRBJ1-2, with 8 bases identical to TRBD1. The V gene end was trimmed by 6 bases and the J gene end by 3 bases; junction bases not matched to a gene: 6. The CDR3 is made up of 14 amino acids. Germline V gives CDR1 ENHRY, CDR2 SYGVKD. CDR3 residues: CAISGQGRDYGYTF. CDR3 sequence (DNA): TGTGCCATCAGCGGACAGGGAAGGGACTATGGCTACACCTTC.

The rearrangement links TRBV19 to TRBJ1-2; D call uncertain. The CDR3 is 14 residues long. V lost 4 bases to trimming and J lost 0 bases, with 9 bases between them. Germline lookup yields CDR1 LNHDA and CDR2 SQIVND (reference sequence). The chain's CDR3 is CASSRGGSNYGYTF. CDR3 coding DNA: TGTGCCAGTAGTAGGGGAGGGTCTAACTATGGCTACACCTTC.

This chain links TRBV29-1 with TRBJ1-1; D unresolved. CDR3 length: 10 residues. V lost 3 bases to trimming and J lost 7 bases, with 6 bases between them. Germline V gene sequence: CDR1 SQVTM, CDR2 ANQGSEA. CDR3 sequence: CSVDPLEAFF. The CDR3 bases are TGCAGCGTTGACCCCCTTGAAGCTTTCTTT.

This clone was seen a single time. The chain couples TRBV30 to TRBJ1-2; TRBD1 matches 8 bases. V trimming: 3 bases; J trimming: 7 bases; junction bases outside the gene matches: 10. Germline V gene data show CDR1 as GTSNPN and CDR2 as SVGIG (reference sequence). The CDR3 has 14 amino acids. The CDR3 region is CAWRRQGLVLGYTF. In DNA, the CDR3 is TGTGCCTGGAGGAGACAGGGGCTGGTACTTGGCTACACCTTC.

The rearrangement links TRBV5-4 to TRBJ2-3; D not certain. There are 16 residues in the CDR3. Germline values: CDR1 SGHNT, CDR2 YYREEE (reference sequence). The V gene lost 4 bases and the J gene lost 0 bases, with 15 bases spanning the gap. The CDR3 sequence is CASSAPRASSTDTQYF. In nucleotides, the CDR3 is TGTGCCAGCAGCGCCCCACGGGCTAGTAGCACAGATACGCAGTATTTT. Combining the CDR3 with reference TRBV5-4 and TRBJ2-3 gives the whole variable domain ETGVTQSPTHLIKTRGQQVTLRCSSQSGHNTVSWYQQALGQGPQFIFQYYREEENGRGNFPPRFSGLQFPNYSSELNVNALELDDSALYLCASSAPRASSTDTQYFGPGTRLTVL.

The chain is built from TRBV6-1 and TRBJ2-1; 7 bases map to TRBD1. The germline gives CDR1 MNHNS, CDR2 SASEGT. The junction had 5 bases not matched to a gene; V was cut back by 5 bases and J by 4 bases. There are 14 residues in the CDR3. CDR3 nucleotide sequence: TGTGCCAGCAGTTCCGGGACAGTGTACAATGAGCAGTTCTTC. Its translation: CASSSGTVYNEQFF.

The rearrangement links TRBV6-1 to TRBJ1-1, with 7 positions matching TRBD1. After removal of 6 bases from V and 10 bases from J, the junction contained 8 bases not matched to a gene. The CDR3 has 12 residues. Looked up from germline, CDR1 is MNHNS and CDR2 is SASEGT. The CDR3 DNA follows: TGTGCCAGCAGGAGGGGGCAGGGCGGAGCTTTCTTT. Translation: CASRRGQGGAFF.

The chain combines TRBV4-3 with TRBJ2-3; 7 bases agree with TRBD2. The germline CDR1 and CDR2 sequences are LGHNA and YSLEER. The CDR3 has 17 amino acids. V lost 0 bases and J lost 2; bases outside the gene matches: 8. For the CDR3, the DNA is TGCGCCAGCAGCCAAGATTTGGAGCGGGGATCCACAGATACGCAGTATTTT. This codes for CASSQDLERGSTDTQYF.

The chain uses TRBV11-3 and TRBJ2-7; weak D call: TRBD1 (5 bases). This CDR3 contains 13 residues. V was clipped by 4 bases and J by 0 bases, with 7 bases between them. CDR1 and CDR2 from the germline V gene are SGHNT and YENEEA. The CDR3 DNA reads TGTGCCAGCAGCTCCAGGGACTCCTACGAGCAGTACTTC. It translates to CASSSRDSYEQYF.

CDR3 loop: CASSLSGGAAYGYTF. CDR3 DNA sequence: TGTGCCAGCAGTTTATCGGGGGGAGCGGCCTATGGCTACACCTTC. The chain recombines TRBV27 with TRBJ1-2, with D possibly being TRBD1 (5 bases). Trimming cost V 0 bases and J 4 bases, with 12 bases left between them. The germline V gene has CDR1 MNHEY and CDR2 SMNVEV (reference sequence). There are 15 residues in the CDR3.